This passage covers 22 T cell receptor beta chains from one sample sequenced in a study of PD-L1 blockade in urothelial cancer. Generated by immunoSEQ multiplex PCR, the TCRdb table keeps only in-frame clones and is missing some. The repertoire holds 37,000 or so clones, with 82% as singletons. This specimen consisted of PBMCs, obtained around atezolizumab (anti-PD-L1) treatment. These receptors all stem from a man between 60 and 75 years old with urothelial cancer.

The rearrangement uses TRBV28 and TRBJ1-1; 7 nucleotides align to TRBD1. Unmatched junction bases numbered 18, after V lost 2 bases and J lost 3 bases. This CDR3 is 19 amino acids long. Germline CDR1 reads MDHEN; CDR2 reads SYDVKM. The CDR3 loop is CASSLVLHRRDRSDTEAFF. DNA for the CDR3: TGTGCCAGCAGTTTAGTTCTTCATCGTCGGGACAGATCTGACACTGAAGCTTTCTTT.

V and J are TRBV4-1 and TRBJ2-5, with unresolved D. This CDR3 has 15 amino acids. Germline-derived CDR1 and CDR2 are MGHRA and YSYEKL. The germline V and J ends were trimmed by 1 base and 1 base, with 10 bases remaining between them. The CDR3 loop reads CASSQGPDPQETQYF. DNA of the CDR3: TGCGCCAGCAGCCAAGGTCCAGATCCCCAAGAGACCCAGTACTTC.

The gene calls are TRBV14 and TRBJ2-1; 7 bases line up with TRBD2. J gave up 12 bases and V 1 base, and 24 bases lay outside the gene matches. This CDR3 comprises 19 residues. Germline-derived CDR1 and CDR2 are SGHDN and FVKESK. The CDR3 protein is CASSQGLSLEAGSTIRQFF. The CDR3 nucleotides read TGTGCCAGCAGCCAAGGTTTATCCCTTGAAGCGGGGTCCACTATACGGCAGTTCTTC.

The CDR3 region has the DNA TGTGCCAGCAGTGATTACCAGACAGGGATGTTCTCTGGGGCCAACGTCCTGACTTTC. Its protein is CASSDYQTGMFSGANVLTF. The chain joins TRBV6-1 to TRBJ2-6, with 7 bases identical to TRBD1. This CDR3 has 19 amino acids. Germline V gene lookup returns CDR1 MNHNS and CDR2 SASEGT. J lost 0 bases, V lost 3 bases, and 11 bases had no gene match.

J is TRBJ2-1 and V is TRBV19; 8 bases agree with TRBD1. Losses at the gene ends were 3 bases for V and 1 base for J; bases not matched to a gene: 14. The CDR3 contains 19 residues. Germline V gene lookup returns CDR1 LNHDA and CDR2 SQIVND (reference sequence). Here the CDR3 reads CASSISGLTGTGSYNEQFF. DNA for the CDR3: TGTGCCAGTAGTATCTCTGGTTTAACCGGGACAGGTTCCTACAATGAGCAGTTCTTC.

The rearrangement links TRBV28 to TRBJ1-6, with a tentative D call TRBD1 (5 bases). The V gene's germline CDR1 is MDHEN and CDR2 SYDVKM. Trimming removed 6 bases from V and 7 bases from J, with 13 bases in between. This CDR3 is 14 amino acids long. CDR3 region: CASRIGRVNSPLHF. The CDR3 DNA sequence: TGTGCCAGCAGAATCGGCAGGGTGAATTCACCCCTCCACTTT.

This rearrangement joins TRBV4-1 to TRBJ1-3; 7 bases are shared with TRBD1. CDR1 MGHRA and CDR2 YSYEKL come from the germline V gene. This CDR3 comprises 14 residues. V lost 4 bases, J lost 4 bases, and 4 bases stayed unmatched. In DNA form, the CDR3 reads TGCGCCAGCAGCCGGGACAGTCCCGGAAACACCATATATTTT. Its protein is CASSRDSPGNTIYF.

The rearrangement uses TRBV6-5 and TRBJ1-2; 7 nucleotides match TRBD1. V gave up 7 bases and J gave up 7 bases; unmatched junction bases: 12. Germline V gene sequence: CDR1 MNHEY, CDR2 SVGAGI. The CDR3 totals 14 residues. The CDR3 nucleotides read TGTGCCAGCACCAATACGGACAGGTCGGGTGGCTACACCTTC. This translates into CASTNTDRSGGYTF.

The rearrangement uses TRBV10-2 and TRBJ2-7; no definite D call. This CDR3 has 12 amino acids. The germline CDR1 and CDR2 sequences are WSHSY and SAAADI. V was trimmed by 8 bases and J by 0 bases, leaving 8 bases between them. DNA of the CDR3: TGCGCCAGCGAGTCGAGCTCCTACGAGCAGTACTTC. Protein sequence: CASESSSYEQYF.

The rearrangement links TRBV7-3 to TRBJ2-1; D may be TRBD1 (5 bases). CDR3 length equals 15 residues. Trimming stripped 4 bases from V and 3 bases from J, with 13 bases between. In germline, CDR1 is SGHTA, CDR2 FQGTGA. This CDR3 reads CASSSLGQGYNEQFF. DNA for the CDR3: TGTGCCAGCAGCTCCCTGGGGCAGGGCTACAATGAGCAGTTCTTC.

This chain uses TRBV7-8 with TRBJ2-1; weak D call: TRBD2 (5 bases). V dropped 1 base and J dropped 8 bases, with 9 bases sitting between them. The CDR3 spans 13 residues. The germline V gene encodes CDR1 SGHVS and CDR2 FQNEAQ. The CDR3 reads CASSLERVDEQFF. CDR3 bases: TGTGCCAGCAGCTTAGAGAGGGTGGATGAGCAGTTCTTC.

Within the sample, this clone is medium-sized. This rearrangement joins TRBV11-2 to TRBJ2-5; 11 nucleotides align to TRBD1. This CDR3 contains 16 residues. Germline CDR1 and CDR2: SGHAT and FQNNGV. The V and J ends lost 5 bases and 4 bases, in that order; junction bases with no gene match: 9. CDR3 protein: CASSPPGTGGGETQYF. DNA for the CDR3: TGTGCCAGCAGCCCCCCCGGGACAGGGGGAGGAGAGACCCAGTACTTC.

This rearrangement joins TRBV27 to TRBJ2-1, with 7 bases fitting TRBD2. Germline CDR1 is MNHEY and CDR2 is SMNVEV (reference sequence). J lost 5 bases, V lost 6 bases, and 7 bases had no gene match. The CDR3 length is 14 residues. The CDR3 region is CASSFLAANNEQFF. The CDR3 DNA follows: TGTGCCAGCAGCTTTCTAGCGGCAAACAATGAGCAGTTCTTC.

The chain's CDR3 is CASSWTGERAKNIQYF. In DNA, the CDR3 is TGTGCCAGCAGCTGGACAGGGGAGCGAGCCAAAAACATTCAGTACTTC. The V call is TRBV5-4, the J call TRBJ2-4; TRBD1 matches at 9 bases. The germline V gene has CDR1 SGHNT and CDR2 YYREEE (reference sequence). CDR3 length: 16 residues. V was clipped by 3 bases and J by 0 bases; unmatched bases: 4. Combining the CDR3 with reference TRBV5-4 and TRBJ2-4 gives the whole variable domain ETGVTQSPTHLIKTRGQQVTLRCSSQSGHNTVSWYQQALGQGPQFIFQYYREEENGRGNFPPRFSGLQFPNYSSELNVNALELDDSALYLCASSWTGERAKNIQYFGAGTRLSVL.

The rearrangement uses TRBV6-1 and TRBJ1-1, with TRBD1 as a possible D gene (6 bases). This CDR3 has 14 amino acids. Looked up from germline, CDR1 is MNHNS and CDR2 is SASEGT. Trimming cost V 8 bases and J 1 base, with 14 bases left between them. CDR3 protein: CASLGQTGNTEAFF. CDR3 DNA sequence: TGTGCCAGCTTAGGACAGACGGGGAACACTGAAGCTTTCTTT.

The CDR3 nucleotides are TGTGCCTGGAGTGTACCTCAGAACTATGGCTACACCTTC. Protein product: CAWSVPQNYGYTF. The V call is TRBV30, the J call TRBJ1-2; D not certain. The V and J ends lost 0 bases and 2 bases respectively, with 7 bases between them. Germline CDR1 GTSNPN, CDR2 SVGIG (reference sequence). The CDR3 is made up of 13 amino acids.

V and J are TRBV28 and TRBJ2-7; 10 bases line up with TRBD2. This CDR3 spans 21 amino acids. V gave up 3 bases and J gave up 0 bases; unmatched junction bases: 20. Germline assignment: CDR1 MDHEN and CDR2 SYDVKM. Here the CDR3 reads CASSFSMGGLAGEQLSYEQYF. Written as DNA, the CDR3 is TGTGCCAGCAGTTTTTCGATGGGAGGGCTAGCGGGGGAACAACTCTCCTACGAGCAGTACTTC. Together with reference TRBV28 and TRBJ2-7, the CDR3 gives the full variable domain: DVKVTQSSRYLVKRTGEKVFLECVQDMDHENMFWYRQDPGLGLRLIYFSYDVKMKEKGDIPEGYSVSREKKERFSLILESASTNQTSMYLCASSFSMGGLAGEQLSYEQYFGPGTRLTVT.

The chain uses TRBV5-4 and TRBJ1-2; D uncertain. The CDR3 totals 14 residues. The germline V and J ends were trimmed by 1 base and 4 bases, with 11 bases remaining between them. Germline lookup yields CDR1 SGHNT and CDR2 YYREEE (reference sequence). The CDR3 protein is CASSLPTDIYGYTF. The DNA of the CDR3 is TGTGCCAGCAGCTTGCCCACAGATATCTATGGCTACACCTTC.

This rearrangement joins TRBV9 to TRBJ2-7; 7 bases agree with TRBD1. The CDR3 sequence is 15 residues long. The V gene end was trimmed by 3 bases and the J gene end by 2 bases; junction bases not matched to a gene: 8. Germline assignment: CDR1 SGDLS and CDR2 YYNGEE. The CDR3 sequence is CASSADGDRAYEQYF. In nucleotides, the CDR3 is TGTGCCAGCAGCGCAGACGGGGACAGAGCCTACGAGCAGTACTTC.

V gene TRBV19 combines with J gene TRBJ1-5, with a tentative D call TRBD1 (6 bases). Germline V gene lookup returns CDR1 LNHDA and CDR2 SQIVND (reference sequence). The CDR3 loop spans 13 amino acids. The V gene lost 6 bases and the J gene lost 1 base, with 7 bases spanning the gap. The CDR3, as DNA: TGTGCCAGTAGAGGGGGAAGCAATCAGCCCCAGCATTTT. It codes for CASRGGSNQPQHF.

This clone has a single count. The rearrangement uses TRBV7-2 and TRBJ2-3; 10 bases fit TRBD2. There are 15 residues in the CDR3. Germline V gives CDR1 SGHTA, CDR2 FQGNSA. The trim removed 5 bases at V and 0 bases at J, leaving 2 bases unmatched. The CDR3 spells CASSVLAGSTDTQYF. CDR3 DNA sequence: TGTGCCAGCAGCGTACTAGCGGGGAGCACAGATACGCAGTATTTT.

The CDR3 coding sequence is TGCGCCAGCAGCTTGGCTCCAGGGGTGACCGGGGAGCTGTTTTTT. The encoded protein is CASSLAPGVTGELFF. The chain employs TRBV5-1 and TRBJ2-2, with D possibly TRBD1 on 6 matching bases. The CDR3 runs to 15 residues. Germline assignment: CDR1 SGHRS and CDR2 YFSETQ. V dropped 0 bases and J dropped 5 bases, with 11 bases sitting between them.